Listed below are T cell receptor beta chains from one sample, sequenced in a study of response to subunit inactivated influenza vaccine. TCRdb redid the calling of the RT-PCR reads with MiXCR, one entry per CDR3 protein. The table has fewer than 700,000 distinct CDR3 sequences, around 13% seen once. The source material was PBMCs from blood, sampled around seven weeks after vaccination. These receptors all stem from a man in his fifties who received an inactivated influenza vaccine. Each CDR3 is given with its conserved first and last residue. Fields, in order: V gene, J gene, clone size, D gene, CDR3 protein, CDR3 DNA. D genes are given only for firm matches. Some rows mark clone size as missing; the rest say once, few, many or name a class of expanded clone.

v_gene: TRBV5-5
j_gene: TRBJ2-5
abundance: few
d_gene: NA
CDR3aa: CASSLPSQETQYF
CDR3nt: TGTGCCAGCAGCTTGCCTAGTCAAGAGACCCAGTACTTC

v_gene: TRBV7-3
j_gene: TRBJ2-1
abundance: few
d_gene: NA
CDR3aa: CASSPTVNNEQFF
CDR3nt: TGTGCCAGCAGCCCGACAGTTAACAATGAGCAGTTCTTC

v_gene: TRBV29-1
j_gene: TRBJ1-2
abundance: few
d_gene: TRBD1
CDR3aa: CSVEPADRGLSYGYTF
CDR3nt: TGCAGCGTTGAACCTGCCGACAGGGGTTTAAGCTATGGCTACACCTTC

v_gene: TRBV7-2
j_gene: TRBJ2-2
abundance: NA
d_gene: TRBD1
CDR3aa: CASSPQGIGELFF
CDR3nt: TGTGCCAGCAGCCCACAGGGGATCGGGGAGCTGTTTTTT

v_gene: TRBV10-3
j_gene: TRBJ2-7
abundance: NA
d_gene: NA
CDR3aa: CAISESGTEGEQYF
CDR3nt: TGTGCCATCAGTGAGTCTGGGACTGAGGGTGAGCAGTACTTC

v_gene: TRBV24-1
j_gene: TRBJ2-7
abundance: NA
d_gene: NA
CDR3aa: CATSELGWEQYF
CDR3nt: TGTGCCACCAGTGAATTGGGGTGGGAGCAGTACTTC

v_gene: TRBV5-1
j_gene: TRBJ1-1
abundance: few
d_gene: NA
CDR3aa: CASSMNLNTEAFF
CDR3nt: TGCGCCAGCAGTATGAACTTGAACACTGAAGCTTTCTTT

v_gene: TRBV20-1
j_gene: TRBJ2-7
abundance: NA
d_gene: NA
CDR3aa: CSARILTSGPYEQYF
CDR3nt: TGCAGTGCTAGAATACTGACCTCCGGCCCCTACGAGCAGTACTTC

v_gene: TRBV18
j_gene: TRBJ2-5
abundance: NA
d_gene: NA
CDR3aa: CASSPHQGEGETQYF
CDR3nt: TGTGCCAGCTCACCGCATCAGGGTGAAGGGGAGACCCAGTACTTC

v_gene: TRBV2
j_gene: TRBJ2-5
abundance: few
d_gene: NA
CDR3aa: CASSGGLQETQYF
CDR3nt: TGTGCCAGCAGTGGTGGGCTCCAAGAGACCCAGTACTTC

v_gene: TRBV11-2
j_gene: TRBJ2-1
abundance: few
d_gene: NA
CDR3aa: CASSLGAQANNEQFF
CDR3nt: TGTGCCAGCAGCTTGGGGGCGCAAGCAAATAATGAGCAGTTCTTC

v_gene: TRBV20-1
j_gene: TRBJ1-2
abundance: few
d_gene: NA
CDR3aa: CSAPPGLRANYGYTF
CDR3nt: TGCAGTGCCCCACCAGGGTTAAGAGCTAACTATGGCTACACCTTC

v_gene: TRBV5-1
j_gene: TRBJ2-7
abundance: NA
d_gene: TRBD2
CDR3aa: CASSLGGGAGEQYF
CDR3nt: TGCGCCAGCAGCTTGGGCGGGGGGGCCGGAGAGCAGTACTTC

v_gene: TRBV12-3/TRBV12-4
j_gene: TRBJ2-7
abundance: NA
d_gene: NA
CDR3aa: CASSLRPDGQYF
CDR3nt: TGTGCCAGCAGTTTACGGCCGGACGGGCAGTACTTC

v_gene: TRBV18
j_gene: TRBJ1-5
abundance: many
d_gene: TRBD1
CDR3aa: CASSPPGGFNQPQHF
CDR3nt: TGTGCCAGCTCACCACCAGGGGGCTTCAATCAGCCCCAGCATTTT

v_gene: TRBV4-3
j_gene: TRBJ1-4
abundance: many
d_gene: NA
CDR3aa: CASSQASRSGEKLFF
CDR3nt: TGCGCCAGCAGCCAAGCGTCCCGATCAGGTGAAAAACTGTTTTTT

v_gene: TRBV5-1
j_gene: TRBJ2-7
abundance: few
d_gene: TRBD1
CDR3aa: CASSPTGLPPSYEQYF
CDR3nt: TGCGCCAGCAGCCCGACAGGGTTGCCCCCAAGCTACGAGCAGTACTTC

v_gene: TRBV9
j_gene: TRBJ2-7
abundance: NA
d_gene: TRBD2
CDR3aa: CASSVASGISYEQYF
CDR3nt: TGTGCCAGCAGCGTAGCTAGCGGGATATCCTACGAGCAGTACTTC